Listed here is a single T cell receptor beta chain. This record comes from a study of blood T cell repertoires in COVID-19. This CDR3 has 12 residues. Germline CDR1 reads LNHDA; CDR2 reads SQIVND (reference sequence). The V end was cut by 4 bases, the J end by 2 bases, with 4 bases between. Profiled with immunoSEQ multiplex PCR; TCRdb holds only in-frame clones, not every one. This sample has some 340,000 clones; around 82% occur once, and the top ten carry 3%. V is TRBV19 and J is TRBJ2-3; D gene unclear. What was sequenced was peripheral blood. This sequence originates from a man aged 25-45 years with active or convalescent COVID-19. As DNA, the CDR3 is TGTGCCAGTAGTAGGCCCACAGATACGCAGTATTTT. Encoded protein: CASSRPTDTQYF.